This T cell receptor beta chain stems from a study of shared clonotypes between healthy human individuals. Study-wide background: Each donor's CD4 naive and CD4 memory cells filled three plates apiece, CD8 naive two, and CD8 memory one.

The donors were adults (healthy and HIV-negative) with no recent acute infections or vaccinations. Sorted-subset replicate PCR reactions were performed with about 200 ng DNA, corresponding to 25,000 to 35,000 T cell genomes. The repertoire was sequenced with immunoSEQ multiplex PCR; TCRdb's copy has only in-frame clones and lacks some. The top ten clones hold 0.13% of a sample with about 2 million clones, roughly 94% of them seen once. Regarding this clone: Antigen: not known.

This CDR3 is 16 amino acids long. V lost 0 bases and J lost 3, with 15 bases in between. The V gene's germline CDR1 is SGHAT and CDR2 FQNNGV. Whole-study findings and limits: In four donors, about 5% of naive CD4 clonotypes appeared in common.

The sample taken for sequencing was naive CD4+ T cells sorted from blood. Subset meaning: CD45RA+ positively selected. The receptor's source is a man in his late teens or twenties in good health. The V call is TRBV11-2, the J call TRBJ2-7; tentative D call: TRBD1 (5 bases). This CDR3 is CASSLEGLLIGYEQYF. The DNA for the CDR3 is TGTGCCAGCAGCTTAGAGGGGCTCCTGATCGGCTACGAGCAGTACTTC.